These 30 T cell receptor beta chains share one sample of origin, sequenced in a study of OX40 agonist ivuxolimab in advanced cancers. Only in-frame clones appear in the TCRdb table, and some are missing; sequencing was by immunoSEQ multiplex PCR. The profile covers approximately 50,000 clones, with around 94% appearing a single time and 9.5% to 11% taken by the ten largest. The sample was CD4+ or CD8+ T cells sorted from blood, taken in a trial of the OX40 agonist ivuxolimab. All receptors come from an adult with an advanced solid tumor such as melanoma, head and neck, liver or kidney cancer.

This clone appeared a single time. The chain has TRBV7-9 and TRBJ2-2; 13 bases are shared with TRBD2. J was trimmed by 6 bases and V by 5 bases; bases with no gene match: 3. This CDR3 is 15 amino acids long. CDR1 is SEHNR, CDR2 FQNEAQ, per germline (reference sequence). The CDR3 DNA is TGTGCCAGCAGCGGGACTAGCGGGATCCCCGGGGAGCTGTTTTTT. Its translation is CASSGTSGIPGELFF.

V usage is TRBV27 and J usage is TRBJ1-5, with D unclear. Looked up from germline, CDR1 is MNHEY and CDR2 is SMNVEV (reference sequence). This CDR3 has 17 residues. V dropped 0 bases and J dropped 5 bases, with 17 bases sitting between them. CDR3 in DNA: TGTGCCAGCAGTTTATCGATAAGGACCGCTCGCTATCAGCCCCAGCATTTT. Translated, it gives CASSLSIRTARYQPQHF.

This rearrangement joins TRBV5-6 to TRBJ2-2; D is possibly TRBD1 or TRBD2 (5 bases each). The V and J ends lost 3 bases and 4 bases respectively, with 13 bases between them. The CDR3 runs to 15 residues. CDR1 and CDR2 (germline): SGHDT, YYEEEE. The CDR3 loop reads CASSWDRLGTGELFF. Written as DNA, the CDR3 is TGTGCCAGCAGCTGGGACCGCCTGGGCACCGGGGAGCTGTTTTTT.

The V call is TRBV10-2, the J call TRBJ2-1; 9 bases fit TRBD2. Germline CDR1 WSHSY, CDR2 SAAADI. The V and J ends lost 6 bases and 5 bases, in that order; junction bases with no gene match: 17. The CDR3 spans 18 residues. The CDR3 nucleotides are TGCGCCAGCAGCCTCAAGGCTCTCTGGCTAGCGGGACACAATGAGCAGTTCTTC. Translation: CASSLKALWLAGHNEQFF.

CDR3 coding DNA: TGTGCCAGTACCGACAGGGACAGCTACACTGAAGCTTTCTTT. Translated: CASTDRDSYTEAFF. J is TRBJ1-1 and V is TRBV30, with 7 bases matching TRBD1. CDR1 is GTSNPN, CDR2 SVGIG, per germline (reference sequence). Trimming cost V 8 bases and J 3 bases; bases outside gene matches: 12. This CDR3 has 14 residues.

The chain uses TRBV28 and TRBJ1-5; a weak D match, TRBD1 (6 bases). Trimming shortened V by 5 bases and J by 5 bases, and 22 bases separated the two germline ends. The germline V gene encodes CDR1 MDHEN and CDR2 SYDVKM. CDR3 size: 17 residues. The CDR3 loop is CASSPSFHRVGDQPQHF. The CDR3 DNA follows: TGTGCCAGCAGTCCCAGTTTTCACAGGGTTGGCGATCAGCCCCAGCATTTT.

CDR3 protein: CASSLAGSLPQFPEQYF. CDR3 DNA sequence: TGTGCCAGCAGCTTAGCAGGGAGCCTCCCCCAGTTCCCCGAGCAGTACTTC. V and J are TRBV7-2 and TRBJ2-7; perhaps TRBD2 as D (5 bases). The length of the CDR3 is 17 residues. CDR1 SGHTA and CDR2 FQGNSA come from the germline V gene. Trimming pared 0 bases from V and 6 bases from J, leaving 21 bases between.

This rearrangement joins TRBV6-4 to TRBJ2-1; D is unclear. CDR3 length equals 15 residues. V was shortened by 4 bases and J by 0 bases, with 10 bases between the two germline ends. From germline, CDR1 is MRHNA and CDR2 SNTAGT. The CDR3 sequence: CASSVGGRSYNEQFF. The CDR3 DNA reads TGTGCCAGCAGTGTTGGCGGCCGCTCCTACAATGAGCAGTTCTTC.

This chain uses TRBV4-3 with TRBJ1-2; D is unclear. This CDR3 has 12 amino acids. V shed 0 bases and J shed 4 bases, with 3 bases lying between them. Germline lookup yields CDR1 LGHNA and CDR2 YSLEER. The CDR3 bases are TGCGCCAGCAGCCAAGATTTCTATGGCTACACCTTC. It is translated as CASSQDFYGYTF.

This rearrangement joins TRBV30 to TRBJ1-5; 7 positions match TRBD1. The germline gives CDR1 GTSNPN, CDR2 SVGIG (reference sequence). The CDR3 loop spans 13 amino acids. Trimming cost V 8 bases and J 9 bases; bases outside gene matches: 13. CDR3 region: CAGDREGGGPQHF. CDR3 nucleotide sequence: TGTGCCGGAGACAGGGAAGGAGGTGGGCCCCAGCATTTT.

The chain couples TRBV27 to TRBJ2-7; 12 positions agree with TRBD1. CDR1 is MNHEY and CDR2 is SMNVEV in the germline V gene (reference sequence). With V trimmed by 5 bases and J by 2 bases, 7 bases remained unmatched. The CDR3 runs to 16 residues. The CDR3 protein is CASSLPGTGGAYEQYF. The CDR3 bases are TGTGCCAGCAGTCTCCCCGGGACAGGGGGCGCCTACGAGCAGTACTTC.

The chain employs TRBV20-1 and TRBJ1-2; D is unclear. The CDR3 contains 11 residues. Deletions cut 6 bases from V and 4 bases from J, with 9 bases between. Germline CDR1 reads DFQATT; CDR2 reads SNEGSKA (reference sequence). The CDR3 DNA is TGCAGTGCAAGGGAGGGCTATGGCTACACCTTC. Amino acids: CSAREGYGYTF.

V and J are TRBV13 and TRBJ2-5; 7 bases map to TRBD2. After removal of 5 bases from V and 3 bases from J, the junction contained 3 bases not matched to a gene. The CDR3 is 13 amino acids. The germline V gene encodes CDR1 PRHDT and CDR2 FYEKMQ (reference sequence). DNA for the CDR3: TGTGCCAGCAGCCCCGGGACTAAAGAGACCCAGTACTTC. As protein: CASSPGTKETQYF.

The chain links TRBV5-1 to TRBJ1-2; D possibly corresponds to TRBD1 (5 bases). Germline CDR1 reads SGHRS; CDR2 reads YFSETQ. With 6 bases removed from V and 4 bases from J, the gap between germline ends came to 16 bases. CDR3 length equals 14 residues. The CDR3 reads CASTDGGDIYGYTF. Written as DNA, the CDR3 is TGCGCCAGCACCGACGGAGGGGATATCTATGGCTACACCTTC.

The chain carries TRBV30 and TRBJ1-1; 8 bases fit TRBD1. Trimming removed 2 bases from V and 4 bases from J; junction bases left unmatched: 3. CDR3 length: 13 residues. Germline CDR1 is GTSNPN and CDR2 is SVGIG (reference sequence). The DNA for the CDR3 is TGTGCCTGGAGTTCAGGGGGCGGCACTGAAGCTTTCTTT. This encodes CAWSSGGGTEAFF.

V gene TRBV7-2 combines with J gene TRBJ2-5, with 13 bases that match TRBD2. J lost 5 bases, V lost 1 base, and 10 bases had no gene match. The CDR3 covers 18 residues. Germline V lookup: CDR1 SGHTA, CDR2 FQGNSA. This CDR3 is CASSLDGLAGEGGETQYF. The DNA of the CDR3 is TGTGCCAGCAGCTTAGACGGACTAGCGGGAGAGGGGGGGGAGACCCAGTACTTC.

Only one count was recorded for this clone. J is TRBJ2-7 and V is TRBV27; the D call may be TRBD1 or TRBD2 (5 bases each). The germline CDR1 and CDR2 sequences are MNHEY and SMNVEV (reference sequence). This CDR3 is built from 13 residues. Trimming left V 11 bases short and J 0 bases short, with 14 bases between. This chain's CDR3 is CASYRGPSYEQYF. For the CDR3, the DNA is TGTGCCTCCTACCGGGGCCCCTCCTACGAGCAGTACTTC.

The chain has TRBV19 and TRBJ1-2; 9 bases line up with TRBD1. Losses at the gene ends were 7 bases for V and 3 bases for J; bases not matched to a gene: 9. Germline lookup yields CDR1 LNHDA and CDR2 SQIVND (reference sequence). The CDR3 extends over 15 amino acids. In DNA, the CDR3 is TGTGCCAGTACCCCGGGACAGGGTTTCTACTATGGCTACACCTTC. This encodes CASTPGQGFYYGYTF.

This chain connects TRBV7-2 to TRBJ1-2; D possibly corresponds to TRBD1 (5 bases). CDR3 length equals 16 residues. The germline V and J ends were trimmed by 2 bases and 5 bases, with 18 bases remaining between them. Germline V CDR1 and CDR2: SGHTA, FQGNSA. Here the CDR3 DNA reads TGTGCCAGCAGCTTAACTCGTCAGGGTGGACCTTATGGCTACACCTTC. This gives the protein CASSLTRQGGPYGYTF. The full variable domain, completed using reference TRBV7-2 and TRBJ1-2, is GAGVSQSPSNKVTEKGKDVELRCDPISGHTALYWYRQSLGQGLEFLIYFQGNSAPDKSGLPSDRFSAERTGGSVSTLTIQRTQQEDSAVYLCASSLTRQGGPYGYTFGSGTRLTVV.

This clone was counted a single time. No conserved phenylalanine or tryptophan ends this CDR3, so it is likely a read error. It is unclear where the CDR3 begins or ends on the DNA, so no DNA is shown, and the CDR3 is as TCRdb lists it. The chain couples TRBV21-1 to TRBJ1-5. TRBV21-1 has pseudogene status. 11 amino acids form the CDR3, both terminal residues included. The CDR3 sequence is CASSKGGRRVD.

This chain links TRBV7-9 with TRBJ2-1; maybe TRBD2 (5 bases). The V end was cut by 4 bases, the J end by 10 bases, with 20 bases between. CDR1 SEHNR and CDR2 FQNEAQ come from the germline V gene (reference sequence). The CDR3 is 15 residues long. The CDR3 DNA sequence: TGTGCCAGCAGCTCCCAACTAGACCCCTTGGTGGAGCAGTTCTTC. Translating it yields CASSSQLDPLVEQFF.

The J gene is TRBJ1-2, the V gene TRBV5-6; the match to TRBD1 covers 8 bases. CDR3 length equals 14 residues. Germline V gene lookup returns CDR1 SGHDT and CDR2 YYEEEE. V trimming: 0 bases; J trimming: 6 bases; junction bases outside the gene matches: 4. In nucleotides, the CDR3 is TGTGCCAGCAGCTTGGCAGGGGGCACGAATGGCTACACCTTC. Its translation: CASSLAGGTNGYTF.

The chain is built from TRBV5-6 and TRBJ1-4; D remains ambiguous. V was pared by 0 bases and J by 4 bases, with 4 bases between. Germline CDR1 is SGHDT and CDR2 is YYEEEE. The CDR3 has 13 residues. The CDR3 nucleotides read TGTGCCAGCAGCTTGGGAATTAATGAAAAACTGTTTTTT. It codes for CASSLGINEKLFF.

V is TRBV2 and J is TRBJ1-3; a weak D match, TRBD1 (5 bases). Germline values: CDR1 SNHLY, CDR2 FYNNEI. This CDR3 contains 16 residues. Trimming pared 4 bases from V and 2 bases from J, leaving 15 bases between. CDR3 nucleotide sequence: TGTGCCAGCAGTGGATGGGGCGGGTTAACTGGAAACACCATATATTTT. Translation: CASSGWGGLTGNTIYF.

In this sample, this clone turned up a few times. The V call is TRBV7-2, the J call TRBJ2-1, with D unresolved. With 6 bases removed from V and 7 bases from J, the gap between germline ends came to 16 bases. Per germline, CDR1 SGHTA and CDR2 FQGNSA. The CDR3 covers 14 residues. CDR3 sequence: CASSYDGPVNEQFF. The DNA for the CDR3 is TGTGCCAGCAGTTACGACGGACCCGTTAATGAGCAGTTCTTC. The entire variable domain, with the rest obtained from reference TRBV7-2 and TRBJ2-1, is as follows: GAGVSQSPSNKVTEKGKDVELRCDPISGHTALYWYRQSLGQGLEFLIYFQGNSAPDKSGLPSDRFSAERTGGSVSTLTIQRTQQEDSAVYLCASSYDGPVNEQFFGPGTRLTVL.

This clone was counted once. The chain joins TRBV4-1 to TRBJ1-1; 7 nucleotides line up with TRBD1. CDR1 MGHRA and CDR2 YSYEKL come from the germline V gene. Unmatched junction bases numbered 11, after V lost 4 bases and J lost 0 bases. The CDR3 covers 17 residues. CDR3 loop: CASSLLTGVDMNTEAFF. CDR3 coding DNA: TGCGCCAGCAGCCTATTAACAGGGGTGGACATGAACACTGAAGCTTTCTTT.

The genes are TRBV9 and TRBJ2-7, with 8 bases aligning to TRBD2. J was trimmed by 0 bases and V by 0 bases; bases with no gene match: 2. The CDR3 sequence is 15 residues long. Per germline, CDR1 SGDLS and CDR2 YYNGEE. The chain's CDR3 is CASSVAGTSSYEQYF. The CDR3 nucleotides are TGTGCCAGCAGCGTAGCGGGGACTAGCTCCTACGAGCAGTACTTC. The variable domain in full, completed from reference TRBV9 and TRBJ2-7, reads DSGVTQTPKHLITATGQRVTLRCSPRSGDLSVYWYQQSLDQGLQFLIQYYNGEERAKGNILERFSAQQFPDLHSELNLSSLELGDSALYFCASSVAGTSSYEQYFGPGTRLTVT.

The chain joins TRBV11-2 to TRBJ2-1, with no clear D. Per the germline V gene, CDR1 is SGHAT and CDR2 is FQNNGV. This CDR3 has 15 amino acids. Trimming removed 2 bases at V and 5 bases at J, with 13 bases between. The CDR3 sequence is CASSLSYHRNNEQFF. The CDR3, as DNA: TGTGCCAGCAGCTTATCCTATCACCGGAACAATGAGCAGTTCTTC.

The rearrangement uses TRBV4-3 and TRBJ1-2; D gene uncertain. The germline gives CDR1 LGHNA, CDR2 YSLEER. This CDR3 is built from 12 residues. Trimming removed 6 bases at V and 2 bases at J, with 7 bases between. CDR3 protein: CASSYRNYGYTF. CDR3 sequence (DNA): TGCGCCAGCAGTTATAGGAACTATGGCTACACCTTC.

This chain connects TRBV13 to TRBJ2-1; D is perhaps TRBD1 (7 bases). The CDR3 spans 16 residues. V gave up 2 bases and J gave up 4 bases, with 15 bases separating them. Germline V lookup: CDR1 PRHDT, CDR2 FYEKMQ (reference sequence). CDR3 coding DNA: TGTGCCAGCAGCTTACGCGGGACAGTTTGGTACAATGAGCAGTTCTTC. Amino acids: CASSLRGTVWYNEQFF.